One sample yielded the 23 T cell receptor beta chains listed below, sequenced in a study of naive and memory T cell subsets. Both TRBC1 and TRBC2 were covered by a beta constant-region primer of two equimolar oligonucleotides. TCRdb independently ran MiXCR on the UMI-ligation and nested PCR reads; one entry per CDR3 protein. Seen here are 120,000 to 150,000 distinct CDR3 sequences, over 15% observed once, and the top ten hold about 0.15%. The sample consisted of naive CD4+ T cells from blood. The source is a human donor in good health.

This clonotype came up a few times. The rearrangement joins TRBV7-2 to TRBJ1-1, with TRBD1 identical over 7 bases. Germline V gives CDR1 SGHTA, CDR2 FQGNSA. There are 16 residues in the CDR3. After removal of 5 bases from V and 0 bases from J, the junction contained 9 bases not matched to a gene. CDR3 sequence (DNA): TGTGCCAGCAGCCAGTCACACGGACAGGTGAACACTGAAGCTTTCTTT. Translation gives CASSQSHGQVNTEAFF.

The rearrangement uses TRBV29-1 and TRBJ2-5, with 8 bases aligning to TRBD2. V lost 5 bases and J lost 5; bases outside the gene matches: 7. The germline V gene has CDR1 SQVTM and CDR2 ANQGSEA. This CDR3 has 13 amino acids. DNA for the CDR3: TGCAGCGTTAGGCGGGGGGCAGGGGAGACCCAGTACTTC. Encoded protein: CSVRRGAGETQYF.

The sample holds a few counts of this clonotype. This chain uses TRBV7-2 with TRBJ1-1; D is undetermined. There are 13 residues in the CDR3. Trimming took 4 bases from V and 0 from J, leaving 6 bases between them. CDR1 is SGHTA, CDR2 FQGNSA, per germline. DNA for the CDR3: TGTGCCAGCAGCTCCCCGGTGAACACTGAAGCTTTCTTT. Translation gives CASSSPVNTEAFF.

This clonotype was counted ten times or more. This rearrangement joins TRBV27 to TRBJ1-5, with TRBD1 identical over 9 bases. The V segment lost 9 bases and the J segment 4 bases; nucleotides outside the gene matches: 10. CDR1 is MNHEY and CDR2 is SMNVEV in the germline V gene (reference sequence). The CDR3 spans 15 residues. CDR3 loop: CARLGTGQGNQPQHF. As DNA, the CDR3 is TGTGCCAGGTTAGGGACAGGGCAGGGGAATCAGCCCCAGCATTTT.

The chain couples TRBV18 to TRBJ2-3, with TRBD2 identical over 15 bases. CDR1 is KGHSH, CDR2 LQKENI, per germline. V shed 4 bases and J 2 bases; nucleotides not matched to a gene: 4. The CDR3 is 17 amino acids. In DNA, the CDR3 is TGTGCCAGCTCACTCGGACTAGCGGGAGGGACCACAGATACGCAGTATTTT. Translating it yields CASSLGLAGGTTDTQYF.

The chain uses TRBV3-1 and TRBJ1-2, with D unresolved. Per the germline V gene, CDR1 is LGHDT and CDR2 is YNNKEL (reference sequence). Trimming removed 0 bases at V and 4 bases at J, with 12 bases between. This CDR3 is built from 15 residues. CDR3 bases: TGTGCCAGCAGCCAAGATCTGGGCCATGCCTATGGCTACACCTTC. Translation: CASSQDLGHAYGYTF.

This chain uses TRBV7-8 with TRBJ2-1, with D perhaps assigned TRBD1 or TRBD2 (5 bases each). Germline values: CDR1 SGHVS, CDR2 FQNEAQ. This CDR3 comprises 18 residues. V lost 5 bases and J lost 0, with 20 bases in between. The CDR3: CASSLPRVRASSYNEQFF. For the CDR3, the DNA is TGTGCCAGCAGCCTACCGAGGGTCAGGGCCAGCTCCTACAATGAGCAGTTCTTC.

The table lists this clonotype with a few counts. The chain is built from TRBV6-2 or TRBV6-3 and TRBJ1-1; tentatively, D is TRBD1 (6 bases). The CDR3 sequence is 13 residues long. The germline CDR1 and CDR2 sequences are MNHEY and SVGEGT. V was pared by 4 bases and J by 9 bases, with 15 bases between. This CDR3 reads CASSWAGAAKAFF. CDR3 sequence (DNA): TGTGCCAGCAGTTGGGCAGGGGCGGCGAAAGCTTTCTTT.

This chain uses TRBV14 with TRBJ1-1; possible D gene TRBD1, 6 bases. V lost 0 bases and J 4 bases, leaving 15 bases between the germline ends. Per germline, CDR1 SGHDN and CDR2 FVKESK. The CDR3 has 16 residues. The CDR3 DNA reads as TGTGCCAGCAGCCAAGATCGGCCGGGGGCGATCACTGAAGCTTTCTTT. Residues: CASSQDRPGAITEAFF.

The rearrangement uses TRBV6-2 or TRBV6-3 and TRBJ2-6; 10 bases agree with TRBD1. The J segment lost 4 bases and the V segment lost 6 bases, leaving 12 bases of the junction unmatched. Germline values: CDR1 MNHEY, CDR2 SVGEGT. The CDR3 extends over 18 amino acids. CDR3 residues: CASRKEPGQGSGANVLTF. In nucleotides, the CDR3 is TGTGCCAGCAGGAAAGAACCGGGACAGGGGTCCGGGGCCAACGTCCTGACTTTC.

This clonotype was seen a handful of times. The chain employs TRBV19 and TRBJ2-2; 11 bases are shared with TRBD2. V lost 7 bases and J lost 4; bases outside the gene matches: 14. Germline CDR1 is LNHDA and CDR2 is SQIVND (reference sequence). This CDR3 spans 18 amino acids. The CDR3 region has the DNA TGTGCCAGTACGGCGACTAGCGGGGTGGGCCTGTTCACCGGGGAGCTGTTTTTT. Amino acid sequence: CASTATSGVGLFTGELFF.

The rearrangement joins TRBV18 to TRBJ2-3; a possible D gene is TRBD2 (6 bases). In germline, CDR1 is KGHSH, CDR2 LQKENI. The CDR3 has 17 amino acids. Trimming pared 2 bases from V and 0 bases from J, leaving 15 bases between. The DNA of the CDR3 is TGTGCCAGCTCACCATTATCTAGCGCGACTAGCACAGATACGCAGTATTTT. It yields the protein CASSPLSSATSTDTQYF.

V and J are TRBV19 and TRBJ1-1; D is uncertain. Germline CDR1 is LNHDA and CDR2 is SQIVND (reference sequence). V was shortened by 4 bases and J by 6 bases, with 15 bases between the two germline ends. This CDR3 is 14 amino acids long. CDR3 coding DNA: TGTGCCAGTAGTACCGGCCATCAGGAGTCTGAAGCTTTCTTT. It yields the protein CASSTGHQESEAFF.

This clonotype was seen a few times. The chain couples TRBV12-3 or TRBV12-4 to TRBJ2-7; the D gene is possibly TRBD1 (6 bases). V lost 6 bases and J lost 6, with 27 bases in between. This CDR3 contains 17 residues. CDR3 DNA sequence: TGTGCCAGCAGGTACGCCGCAGGGGCGGTGGACCTGGGCGAGCAGTACTTC. Translated, it gives CASRYAAGAVDLGEQYF.

This chain uses TRBV27 with TRBJ2-5; no firm D call. CDR1 and CDR2 (germline): MNHEY, SMNVEV (reference sequence). CDR3 length equals 14 residues. V lost 2 bases and J 5 bases, leaving 12 bases between the germline ends. The CDR3 spells CASSLNSPRETQYF. The CDR3 DNA reads TGTGCCAGCAGTTTAAATAGTCCCCGGGAGACCCAGTACTTC.

J is TRBJ1-5 and V is TRBV7-9; 8 bases map to TRBD1. V was pared by 4 bases and J by 4 bases, with 6 bases of the junction left unmatched. The germline V gene has CDR1 SEHNR and CDR2 FQNEAQ (reference sequence). The CDR3 is 15 residues long. For the CDR3, the DNA is TGTGCCAGCAGCTACGAAGGACAGGGAAATCAGCCCCAGCATTTT. It encodes CASSYEGQGNQPQHF.

This sequence joins TRBV4-1 and TRBJ2-4; D may match TRBD1 or TRBD2 (5 bases each). CDR1 MGHRA and CDR2 YSYEKL come from the germline V gene. Trimming removed 3 bases at V and 6 bases at J, with 12 bases between. This CDR3 is built from 14 residues. The CDR3 loop is CASSHSRDGNIQYF. The CDR3 DNA follows: TGCGCCAGCAGCCACTCCCGGGACGGAAACATTCAGTACTTC.

This clonotype has only a few counts. The J gene is TRBJ1-2, the V gene TRBV10-3; D ambiguous. V lost 4 bases and J lost 2, with 8 bases in between. The germline V gene encodes CDR1 ENHRY and CDR2 SYGVKD. This CDR3 contains 13 residues. The CDR3 region is CAISGQANYGYTF. The CDR3 DNA reads TGTGCCATCAGTGGCCAGGCAAACTATGGCTACACCTTC.

The rearrangement uses TRBV6-4 and TRBJ2-1; tentatively, D is TRBD1 (6 bases). This CDR3 has 16 amino acids. Germline-derived CDR1 and CDR2 are MRHNA and SNTAGT. The V end was cut by 5 bases, the J end by 0 bases, with 14 bases between. DNA of the CDR3: TGTGCCAGCAGTCCCCTCCCAGGGGTCTCCTACAATGAGCAGTTCTTC. The encoded protein is CASSPLPGVSYNEQFF.

The chain is built from TRBV12-3 or TRBV12-4 and TRBJ1-5; no definite D call. The V end was cut by 5 bases, the J end by 6 bases, with 8 bases between. The CDR3 spans 12 residues. CDR3 region: CASSVGSQPQHF. CDR3 bases: TGTGCCAGCAGTGTAGGGAGTCAGCCCCAGCATTTT.

This clonotype has a handful of counts. This chain connects TRBV6-2 or TRBV6-3 to TRBJ1-1, with D possibly TRBD1 on 5 matching bases. CDR1 is MNHEY and CDR2 is SVGEGT in the germline V gene. The CDR3 loop spans 12 amino acids. V was clipped by 8 bases and J by 1 base, with 8 bases between them. CDR3 coding DNA: TGTGCCAGCGGAAGGGGGAACACTGAAGCTTTCTTT. Translated: CASGRGNTEAFF.

The rearrangement uses TRBV6-2 or TRBV6-3 and TRBJ2-7, with D perhaps being TRBD1 or TRBD2 (5 bases each). Germline CDR1 reads MNHEY; CDR2 reads SVGEGT. Trimming took off 7 bases at V and 2 bases at J, with 15 bases between the two ends. CDR3 length: 14 amino acids. The CDR3 sequence: CASTRDPLTYEQYF. CDR3 in DNA: TGTGCCAGCACCCGGGACCCATTAACCTACGAGCAGTACTTC.

This clonotype was counted only a few times. The chain has TRBV12-3 or TRBV12-4 and TRBJ1-5; unclear D gene. V was pared by 3 bases and J by 1 base, with 10 bases between. The CDR3 consists of 15 residues. In DNA form, the CDR3 reads TGTGCCAGCAGTTTGTTTCGGGGAAGCAATCAGCCCCAGCATTTT. It specifies CASSLFRGSNQPQHF.